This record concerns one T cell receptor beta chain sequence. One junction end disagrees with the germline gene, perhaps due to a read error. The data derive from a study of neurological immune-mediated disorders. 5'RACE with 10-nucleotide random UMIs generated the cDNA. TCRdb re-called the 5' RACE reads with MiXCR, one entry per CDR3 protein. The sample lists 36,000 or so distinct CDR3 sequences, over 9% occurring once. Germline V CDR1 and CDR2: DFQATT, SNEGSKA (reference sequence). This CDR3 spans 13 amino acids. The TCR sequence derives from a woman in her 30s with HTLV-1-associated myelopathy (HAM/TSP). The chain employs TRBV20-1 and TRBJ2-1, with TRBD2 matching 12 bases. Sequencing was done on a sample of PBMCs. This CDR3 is CSASGGALNEKFF. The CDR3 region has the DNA TGTAGTGCTAGCGGGGGGGCCCTCAATGAGAAGTTCTTC.